What follows is one T cell receptor beta chain and its context. This clone is a singleton in its sample. Its binding antigen is unknown. No base-level quality is on record; no much larger clone is a single base apart. These data originate in a study of cytomegalovirus exposure and HLA in healthy donors (dated by TCRdb to the late 2010s). Turning to the overall study: According to an earlier analysis of several hundred of the donors, about 180 million T cells yielded 90 million to 140 million unique TCR beta sequences and 276 Gb of sequence data. Among 398 genotyped donors of the cohort, an average of around 220,000 unique TCR beta nucleotide sequences was sequenced per donor, of which 15% to 20% were non-productive. In a later genetic analysis, genome-wide SNP genotypes for 398 of the 666 donors were used, and that subset was treated as a discovery cohort. Typing coverage differed by locus: A, B, C, DRB1 and DQB1 were typed in about 620-640 donors, DQA1 in roughly 510, DPA1 in some 570, and DPB1 in roughly 450. Of the approximately 370 genotyped donors, 81% were placed in the genetic ancestry cluster associated with self-reported Caucasian donors. An early release that covered fewer than 800 HLA-typed donors contained about 300 gigabases of sequencing data and tens of millions of unique TCR sequences. All discovery cohort repertoires had been generated on a single sequencing platform. Donor age, sex, ethnicity and CMV serostatus were compiled together with the repertoire data. Class I and class II HLA loci were covered by the typing at four-digit resolution. The study profiled the T cell repertoires of 550 to 700 subjects by immunosequencing and related them to cytomegalovirus serostatus. Rather than drawing on any new phenotypic data, the later analysis identified candidate immune exposures from TCR beta sequences and the way those sequences occurred across donors. The aim of the study was to test whether cataloging public T cell receptors could identify signatures of past pathogen exposure. Four to six DR-DQ haplotypes were handled as single units for association and clustering, since linkage in the cohort was strong. To predict cytomegalovirus infection status, the study combined high-throughput TCR immunosequencing, statistical association of individual TCRs with disease status, and machine learning. Along with the approximately 700-subject first cohort, a separate validation cohort of over a hundred different subjects was used. A later analysis re-examined previously published TCR beta repertoires from 500 to 700 donors and added high-resolution HLA genotyping to investigate patterns of TCR occurrence. To decide whether each TCR beta V gene segment behaved as functional or pseudogenic, an earlier analysis of approximately 600 of the donors relied on high-throughput TCR beta sequencing. Study-wide findings and limitations: CMV serostatus was the only immune exposure information available for the cohort. An earlier analysis of around 500 of the donors showed that most TCR beta V segments appeared in productive rearrangements either about 90% or about 30% of the time, which broadly matched IMGT annotations. Some IMGT-functional V segments, including TRBV6-2 and TRBV6-3, could not be distinguished by the 87-base-pair reads and were therefore excluded. Because counts were too low, seventeen rarely observed V segments, including chromosome 9 orphons, were left out of the earlier analysis of 500 to 650 of the donors. In a later analysis, about 16,000 TCR beta sequences were associated with specific HLA alleles at a false discovery rate of 0.05. Compared with equally common non-associated chains, HLA-associated TCR beta chains in a later analysis were more clonally expanded and had lower generation probabilities. Most TCR sequences were observed very rarely across donors, whereas some public TCRs were present in many individuals. The authors suggested that the approach could potentially be generalized to other disease states and immunological phenotypes. According to a later analysis, parvovirus B19, influenza, CMV and Epstein-Barr virus appeared linked to several top co-occurrence clusters. Linkage disequilibrium might explain the correlated functional status among segregating V segments, but an unknown experimental factor could not be excluded. A further reported finding was that TCR beta sequences accurately predicted the HLA-A and HLA-B alleles for most subjects in the first cohort. Roughly uniform sequencing depth across donors was assumed in presence/absence analyses, although this assumption may not hold. A few of the identified cytomegalovirus-associated TCR beta chains were confirmed in vitro to be specific for cytomegalovirus antigens. The classifier was reported to diagnose cytomegalovirus status with high specificity and sensitivity in both the original cohort and the validation cohort. Because some donors lacked HLA typing at each locus, the association tests relied only on the typed subset. A later analysis found that TCR association rates varied across HLA loci, with DRB1 alleles showing the most associated TCRs and HLA-C alleles the fewest. A cluster of highly shared sequence variants was judged likely to represent a technical artifact of the sequencing pipeline. According to a later genetic analysis, donors in an Asian-associated ancestry cluster had fewer N-insertions in productive TCRs than the approximately 700-donor mean. Strong co-occurrence of HLA alleles, especially DR and DQ, made assigning TCR associations to individual alleles difficult. In a later genetic analysis, a missense DCLRE1C variant was associated with V-gene and J-gene trimming of TCR beta chains, and the association was replicated in an independent cohort. In the study, around 150 TCR beta chains were listed as associated with cytomegalovirus. In a later analysis, most CMV-associated TCR beta chains were found to appear HLA-restricted, with HLA associations seemingly driven largely by CMV exposure. Only TCR beta chains were sequenced in this cohort, and the absence of alpha or paired-chain data limited detectable features.

The germline V gene sets CDR1 to SGHVS and CDR2 to FNYEAQ. Trimming leaves V shorter by 1 base and J shorter by 6 bases, with the junction holding 11 bases beyond the gene matches. There are 17 amino acids in the CDR3, from cysteine to phenylalanine inclusive. The CDR3 DNA has 51 bases and is translated from base 1. The library was produced with the immunoSEQ multiplex PCR assay. For the multiplex PCR, a mixture combining 60 forward primers for TCR Vbeta segments and 13 reverse primers for TCR Jbeta segments was used. A multiplex PCR assay on genomic DNA amplified the CDR3 region of rearranged TCR beta genes. The Illumina HiSeq System was used to sequence the amplified TCR beta libraries as 87-base-pair reads. From the authors' description of their analysis: Across the 640 or so repertoires, a later analysis counted approximately 83 million unique TCR beta chains, roughly 11 million of which were shared by at least two donors. Raw reads were error-corrected and collapsed into unique sequences with a nearest-neighbor algorithm that merged closely related sequences to remove PCR and sequencing errors. V, D and J gene segments were assigned by aligning CDR3 sequences to IMGT reference sequences. For a sequence to be retained, at least a six-nucleotide match to both a V gene segment and a J gene segment was required. Rearrangements were called productive when the CDR3 lacked stop codons and stayed in frame with V and J; all others were non-productive. Following IMGT convention, CDR3 was defined as the stretch from the second conserved V-encoded cysteine to the conserved J-encoded phenylalanine. Sequences without an unambiguous match to a single V gene segment were excluded from the earlier analysis of 450 to 650 of the donors. In an earlier analysis of more than 500 of the donors, a V segment was called functional when productive rearrangements were above 56.7%, and segregating when the standard deviation between donors exceeded 5%. A statistical classification framework was developed to diagnose cytomegalovirus status using the catalog of TCR beta chain sequences. In a later analysis, TCR nucleotide sequences were compared against IMGT/GENE-DB human TR gene sequences so that V and J genes could be assigned. A later analysis assigned CDR3 sequences and most-parsimonious VDJ recombination scenarios with the TCRdist pipeline. In a later analysis, each TCR beta chain was defined by its CDR3 amino acid sequence together with its V-gene family, and reads lacking a unique V-gene family were excluded. As a way to deal with suspected cross-contamination and a sequencing artifact, a later analysis dropped over 550 nucleotide sequences that were highly shared and had low generation probability. A later analysis calculated a clonal expansion index for each public chain from normalized within-repertoire ranks of inferred template counts. A later analysis computed generation probabilities with a VDJ recombination model fitted to out-of-frame rearrangements, and checked the results against IGoR. Hypergeometric tests were used in a later analysis to score TCR-TCR, TCR-HLA and TCR-CMV co-occurrence, with a repertoire-size bias correction applied to the TCR pairs. A later analysis estimated false discovery rates by permuting HLA or CMV assignments 20 times. In a later analysis, co-occurring TCRs were grouped with DBSCAN, and TCRdist sequence similarity was added when clustering was performed within HLA-allele-positive subsets. For co-occurrence clustering, repertoires with fewer than 30,000 or more than 120,000 public chains were excluded, along with roughly five repertoires with anomalous nucleotide sharing. Here the immuneACCESS table is served through TCRdb, limited to in-frame sequences with V and J called. Missing clones are a known gap in these copies; in checked studies unresolved V genes cover under half, and the rest lacks a known reason. Clonal size and the V and J genes are those of that table, whereas D and trimming came from the DNA. For this sample there are around 100,000 clones; 50% to 75% appear just once. The ten most abundant clones make up under 5% of the sample.

The cohort comprised 670 or so healthy bone marrow donors. At the time of sampling, every cohort member was nominally healthy, though immune exposures that went unrecorded were likely present. The donor was CMV seronegative and belonged to the group of 352 seronegative cohort members. Every donor gave a peripheral blood sample, and the peripheral blood mononuclear cells from that sample were used for TCR beta sequencing. Genomic DNA extraction from the blood cell samples was performed with the Qiagen DNeasy Blood Extraction Kit. The sequence links TRBV7-6 to TRBJ2-1, and 8 junctional nucleotides match TRBD2. The TCR comes from a man aged 30-40 years in good health and CMV-seronegative. The sample comprised PBMCs. At the DNA level, the sequence is TGTGCCAGCAGCTTAGTGCGGGGGGCTAGCGGAACCAATGAGCAGTTCTTC. Its product reads: CASSLVRGASGTNEQFF. The variable domain in full, with residues beyond the CDR3 obtained from the reference TRBV7-6 and TRBJ2-1 genes, is GAGVSQSPRYKVTKRGQDVALRCDPISGHVSLYWYRQALGQGPEFLTYFNYEAQQDKSGLPNDRFSAERPEGSISTLTIQRTEQRDSAMYRCASSLVRGASGTNEQFFGPGTRLTVL.